The 10 T cell receptor beta chains below come from one sample, sequenced in a study of T cells in women clearing cervical HPV infection. Method: immunoSEQ multiplex PCR; TCRdb's copy keeps in-frame clones and lacks some. The specimen's table records approximately 21,000 clones. Sequencing was carried out using blood buffy coat. The receptors originated from a woman between 18 and 70 years old with a cervical HPV16 infection that either progressed to CIN3+ or cleared (not recorded which).

CDR3 residues: CASSQEREWGTDTYTF. CDR3 bases read: TGTGCCAGCTCACAAGAGCGGGAGTGGGGCACAGATACC. This rearrangement joins TRBV18 to TRBJ1-2; the D gene is possibly TRBD1 (5 bases). The CDR3 is cut off 3 residues early in the read; its end comes from the germline J gene. Germline V gene lookup returns CDR1 KGHSH and CDR2 LQKENI. The CDR3 runs 16 residues. The full variable domain, rest sourced from reference TRBV18 and TRBJ1-2, is NAGVMQNPRHLVRRRGQEARLRCSPMKGHSHVYWYRQLPEEGLKFMVYLQKENIIDESGMPKERFSAEFPKEGPSILRIQQVVRGDSAAYFCASSQEREWGTDTYTFGSGTRLTVV.

A remark on this clone: The read stops 3 residues short of the end of the CDR3; the missing end is completed from the germline J gene. V gene TRBV4-1 combines with J gene TRBJ1-2, with 7 bases lining up with TRBD1. Germline CDR1 reads MGHRA; CDR2 reads YSYEKL. CDR3 size: 18 residues. The V and J ends lost 0 bases and 5 bases, in that order; junction bases with no gene match: 15. The chain's CDR3 is CASSQDRGRGQAGYGYTF. The sequenced part of the CDR3 DNA is TGCGCCAGCAGCCAAGATAGAGGGCGCGGACAGGCCGGTTATGGC.

With regard to this clone: The read terminates 3 residues before the CDR3 end, so the remaining end is supplied by the germline J gene. The gene calls are TRBV18 and TRBJ2-7, with 8 bases aligning to TRBD2. Germline trimming cut 5 bases from V and 3 bases from J; bases unmatched to any gene: 6. CDR3 length: 14 amino acids. Germline CDR1 is KGHSH and CDR2 is LQKENI. The CDR3 loop is CASSKAGENYEQYF. The covered CDR3 bases are TGTGCCAGCTCAAAAGCGGGGGAAAACTACGAG.

Concerning this clone: With the read ending 3 residues before the CDR3 end, the germline J gene is used to fill in that end. The chain carries TRBV19 and TRBJ2-3, with 8 bases aligning to TRBD2. CDR3 length: 16 amino acids. The germline V gene has CDR1 LNHDA and CDR2 SQIVND (reference sequence). V shed 4 bases, J shed 1 base, and the junction held 7 bases outside the gene matches. Incomplete CDR3 DNA: TGTGCCAGTAGTAAGCAAGCGGGAGAAGGCACAGATACG. This gives the protein CASSKQAGEGTDT. The full CDR3 sequence reads CASSKQAGEGTDTQYF. Looking up the rest from reference TRBV19 and TRBJ2-3 gives the full variable domain: DGGITQSPKYLFRKEGQNVTLSCEQNLNHDAMYWYRQDPGQGLRLIYYSQIVNDFQKGDIAEGYSVSREKKESFPLTVTSAQKNPTAFYLCASSKQAGEGTDTQYFGPGTRLTVL.

With respect to this clone: The sequence runs out 3 residues before the end of the CDR3; the remainder is reconstructed from the germline J gene. This rearrangement joins TRBV10-1 to TRBJ2-1; 7 bases align to TRBD2. V lost 1 base to trimming and J lost 2 bases; unmatched junction nucleotides: 5. This CDR3 spans 16 amino acids. From germline, CDR1 is WNHNN and CDR2 SYGVQD (reference sequence). The sequenced part of the CDR3 DNA is TGCGCCAGCAGTGAGTTGGGCGGGAGTCCCTACAATGAG. It translates to CASSELGGSPYNE. The whole CDR3 sequence reads CASSELGGSPYNEQFF.

Comments on this clone: The CDR3 end falls 3 residues outside the read, so it is completed with the germline J gene. The J gene is TRBJ2-7, the V gene TRBV6-1; 11 positions match TRBD2. The CDR3 spans 16 residues. Per the germline V gene, CDR1 is MNHNS and CDR2 is SASEGT. V shed 4 bases and J 0 bases; nucleotides not matched to a gene: 5. CDR3 protein: CASSVPLAGGSYEQYF. CDR3 bases read: TGTGCCAGCAGTGTCCCCCTAGCGGGAGGCTCCTACGAG.

About this clone: Read data end 3 residues before the CDR3 end; the end is taken from the germline J gene. The chain links TRBV7-2 to TRBJ1-4; D remains unclear. Germline CDR1 SGHTA, CDR2 FQGNSA. This CDR3 comprises 15 residues. V gave up 1 base and J gave up 7 bases, with 13 bases separating them. Partial CDR3 DNA: TGTGCCAGCAGCTTAGGACGGCAGGCGGGTGAAAAA. Its protein is CASSLGRQAGEK. The CDR3 in its entirety is CASSLGRQAGEKLFF. Full variable domain (outside the CDR3, taken from reference TRBV7-2 and TRBJ1-4): GAGVSQSPSNKVTEKGKDVELRCDPISGHTALYWYRQSLGQGLEFLIYFQGNSAPDKSGLPSDRFSAERTGGSVSTLTIQRTQQEDSAVYLCASSLGRQAGEKLFFGSGTQLSVL.

Comments on this clone: The read is 3 residues too short to cover the CDR3 end, so that end is filled in from the germline J gene. The chain uses TRBV19 and TRBJ1-2; D perhaps matches TRBD1 (5 bases). Germline V gene sequence: CDR1 LNHDA, CDR2 SQIVND (reference sequence). This CDR3 has 13 amino acids. CDR3 sequence: CASSIVSGHDYTF. The CDR3 bases that were read are TGTGCCAGTAGTATAGTATCAGGGCACGAC.

CDR3 bases read: TGCGCCAGCAGCTTGACAGGTTCCGAGACC. Encoded protein: CASSLTGSET. The entire CDR3 is CASSLTGSETQYF. The chain is built from TRBV5-1 and TRBJ2-5; D possibly corresponds to TRBD1 (5 bases). The sequenced fragment ends 3 residues before the CDR3 boundary, so the rest is inferred from the germline J gene. This CDR3 is built from 13 residues. In germline, CDR1 is SGHRS, CDR2 YFSETQ. The germline V and J ends were trimmed by 1 base and 5 bases, with 9 bases remaining between them.

Note on this clone: With the read ending 3 residues before the CDR3 end, the germline J gene is used to fill in that end. V and J are TRBV7-2 and TRBJ2-5, with 8 positions matching TRBD2. V was clipped by 5 bases and J by 7 bases; unmatched bases: 12. Germline values: CDR1 SGHTA, CDR2 FQGNSA. The CDR3 has 15 residues. Partial CDR3 DNA: TGTGCCAGCAGCCCCTCGACTAGCGTAGTTGGGACC. It yields the protein CASSPSTSVVGT. The complete CDR3 sequence is CASSPSTSVVGTQYF.